The rows below give T cell receptor beta chains drawn from one sample of a study of T cell repertoires in cytomegalovirus infection. Antigen specificity for these receptors is unknown. One entry per CDR3 protein results from TCRdb running MiXCR on the reads. In the table there are roughly 500,000 distinct CDR3 sequences, about 33% of which are singletons. The sequences come from cultured PBMCs, collected from culture after CMV antigen stimulation. Receptors were obtained from a human donor in good health (CMV status not recorded). Some clones in this sample may be carry-over from other donors' samples. CDR3s include the opening cysteine and the closing phenylalanine or tryptophan. D genes are given only for firm matches. Some rows mark clone size as missing; the rest say once, few, many or name a class of expanded clone.

TRBJ1-2 | TRBV28 | NA | NA | TGTGCCAGCAGGAGGAGGGGACTCTATGGCTACACCTTC | CASRRRGLYGYTF
TRBJ2-7 | TRBV9 | TRBD2 | many | TGTGCCAGCAGCGTTGCCGCTAGCGGGAGTCCCTACGAGCAGTACTTC | CASSVAASGSPYEQYF
TRBJ1-5 | TRBV5-6 | NA | NA | TGTGCCAGCAGCTATACACCGAATAGCAATCAGCCCCAGCATTTT | CASSYTPNSNQPQHF
TRBJ2-5 | TRBV25-1 | TRBD2 | many | TGTGCCAGCAGTCTACGCCAAGGACTAGCGGGAGTCAAAGAGACCCAGTACTTC | CASSLRQGLAGVKETQYF
TRBJ1-2 | TRBV5-1 | NA | NA | TGCGCCAGCAGGCCTGATCGAGAATATGGCTACACCTTC | CASRPDREYGYTF
TRBJ1-1 | TRBV27 | NA | NA | TGTGCCAGCAGTCCCCCAGGGCAGGGATCTGAAGCTTTCTTT | CASSPPGQGSEAFF
TRBJ2-2 | TRBV5-8 | NA | few | TGTGCCAGCAGCTTGGCCGTAAGAAACACCGGGGAGCTGTTTTTT | CASSLAVRNTGELFF
TRBJ2-5 | TRBV5-1 | NA | few | TGCGCCAGCAGCTTGCCCCCCAGAGGAGTGGAGGAGACCCAGTACTTC | CASSLPPRGVEETQYF
TRBJ1-5 | TRBV19 | NA | few | TGTGCCAGTAGTATTTCCCAGACACCGGATCAGCCCCAGCATTTT | CASSISQTPDQPQHF
TRBJ1-2 | TRBV27 | TRBD1 | few | TGTGCCAGCAGCTCAACCGTGGGACAGGGGGACTATGGCTACACCTTC | CASSSTVGQGDYGYTF
TRBJ2-1 | TRBV6-2/TRBV6-3 | NA | NA | TGTGCCAGCAGTTATCGGGGCCACCCCAATGAGCAGTTCTTC | CASSYRGHPNEQFF
TRBJ2-1 | TRBV7-6 | NA | few | TGTGCCAGCAGCTTAATGTACAATGAGCAGTTCTTC | CASSLMYNEQFF
TRBJ2-3 | TRBV29-1 | TRBD1 | NA | TGCAGCGTTCGCAGGGGGTTCTCAGATACGCAGTATTTT | CSVRRGFSDTQYF
TRBJ2-3 | TRBV4-1 | NA | NA | TGCGCCAGCAGCCACCAAACAGATACGCAGTATTTT | CASSHQTDTQYF
TRBJ2-3 | TRBV7-2 | NA | many | TGTGCCAGCAGCTTAATGTCCGGTGGCACAGATACGCAGTATTTT | CASSLMSGGTDTQYF
TRBJ1-3 | TRBV4-1 | NA | NA | TGCGCCAGCAGCCAAGATCGGGGTTGGGGAAACACCATATATTTT | CASSQDRGWGNTIYF
TRBJ2-7 | TRBV28 | NA | NA | TGTGCCAGCAGTTTATTCGGACAGCTCTACGAGCAGTACTTC | CASSLFGQLYEQYF
TRBJ1-3 | TRBV4-3 | TRBD1 | few | TGCGCCAGCAGCCGCTCCAGGGGGAGTGGAAACACCATATATTTT | CASSRSRGSGNTIYF
TRBJ2-3 | TRBV7-6 | TRBD1 | NA | TGTGCCAGCAGCGAAGGACAGGGGAGGCGAGGGACAGATACGCAGTATTTT | CASSEGQGRRGTDTQYF
TRBJ2-1 | TRBV11-3 | NA | NA | TGTGCCAGCAGCTTAGATGCCGGGGTGGAGGACAATGAGCAGTTCTTC | CASSLDAGVEDNEQFF
TRBJ2-1 | TRBV28 | TRBD2 | NA | TGTGCCAGCAGTCCTCCGGGACTAGCGGGGGAGTACAATGAGCAGTTCTTC | CASSPPGLAGEYNEQFF
TRBJ1-3 | TRBV2 | NA | few | TGTGCCAGCAGTCGCGCAACCTCTGGAAACACCATATATTTT | CASSRATSGNTIYF
TRBJ2-1 | TRBV6-5 | TRBD1 | NA | TGTGCCAGTGGACAGGGTACCCTCTTGAGTAGCTCCTACAATGAGCAGTTCTTC | CASGQGTLLSSSYNEQFF
TRBJ1-5 | TRBV4-1 | TRBD1 | few | TGCGCCAGCAGCCAGGACAGGGGGCCCCAGCATTTT | CASSQDRGPQHF
TRBJ2-2 | TRBV7-2 | NA | few | TGTGCCAGCAGCTTAGGTCGTGATCCCGGGGAGCTGTTTTTT | CASSLGRDPGELFF
TRBJ1-6 | TRBV20-1 | TRBD1 | NA | TGCAGTGCTATTAAGGGGGCCGATAATTCACCCCTCCACTTT | CSAIKGADNSPLHF
TRBJ2-1 | TRBV5-1 | TRBD2 | NA | TGCGCCAGCAGCTTACCCGGGAGGCGCGCCAATGAGCAGTTCTTC | CASSLPGRRANEQFF
TRBJ2-5 | TRBV7-2 | NA | many | TGTGCCAGCAGCTTATCAAACCAAAGAGAGACCCAGTACTTC | CASSLSNQRETQYF
TRBJ2-6 | TRBV7-2 | NA | many | TGTGCCAGCAGCCCCAGGTGGGGGAGTGGGGCCAACGTCCTGACTTTC | CASSPRWGSGANVLTF
TRBJ2-2 | TRBV25-1 | NA | once | TGTGCCAGCAATCGGGCCGGAGGGACCGGGGAGCTGTTTTTT | CASNRAGGTGELFF
TRBJ1-5 | TRBV19 | NA | NA | TGTGCCAGTAAAGGGAGCAATCAGCCCCAGCATTTT | CASKGSNQPQHF
TRBJ2-7 | TRBV5-5 | TRBD1 | few | TGTGCCAGCAGCTCCAGCAGGGGGACAACCGAACGGCAGTACTTC | CASSSSRGTTERQYF
TRBJ1-2 | TRBV12-3/TRBV12-4 | NA | NA | TGTGCCAGCAGTTCTGAGGACACTAACTATGGCTACACCTTC | CASSSEDTNYGYTF
TRBJ2-7 | TRBV30 | NA | NA | TGTGCCTGGAGTTCGACAGTAATCTACGAGCAGTACTTC | CAWSSTVIYEQYF
TRBJ2-1 | TRBV4-1 | TRBD2 | NA | TGCGCCAGCAGCTACTCGGGACTACCTTTCCGCGATGTCCCGTTCTTC | CASSYSGLPFRDVPFF
TRBJ2-3 | TRBV6-6 | NA | NA | TGTGCCAGCAGTTTTATCGGGGCTCCCACAGATACGCAGTATTTT | CASSFIGAPTDTQYF
TRBJ2-4 | TRBV7-2 | TRBD2 | NA | TGTGCCAGCAGCTTAGCCCCCGGGACTAGCAACATTCAGTACTTC | CASSLAPGTSNIQYF
TRBJ2-1 | TRBV7-2 | NA | few | TGTGCCAGCAGCTTAGCGTTGGCCAATGAGCAGTTCTTC | CASSLALANEQFF
TRBJ2-7 | TRBV19 | NA | few | TGTGCCAGTACGGCCCAGGCTACACCCCACGAGCAGTACTTC | CASTAQATPHEQYF
TRBJ1-5 | TRBV19 | TRBD1 | NA | TGTGCCAGTAGTTCCGGGACAGGGAGCAATCAGCCCCAGCATTTT | CASSSGTGSNQPQHF
TRBJ2-3 | TRBV19 | NA | NA | TGTGCCAGTAGTATGGGAGGGGGGCCAGATACGCAGTATTTT | CASSMGGGPDTQYF
TRBJ1-1 | TRBV7-2 | TRBD1 | many | TGTGCCAGCAGCTTACAGGGGGCCCCGAACACTGAAGCTTTCTTT | CASSLQGAPNTEAFF
TRBJ2-1 | TRBV19 | NA | many | TGTGCCAGTAGTTTGGACAACTTCAGCTACAATGAGCAGTTCTTC | CASSLDNFSYNEQFF
TRBJ1-2 | TRBV7-2 | NA | NA | TGTGCCAGCAGCTTAGCAGGCGCCAGGGTGGGAGGAGGCTACACCTTC | CASSLAGARVGGGYTF
TRBJ1-6 | TRBV20-1 | NA | NA | TGCAGTGCTAGAGGCAGAGAGCAATCCTATAATTCACCCCTCCACTTT | CSARGREQSYNSPLHF
TRBJ1-1 | TRBV6-2/TRBV6-3 | NA | few | TGTGCCAGCAGTTATCGGGTTTCGGCTGAAGCTTTCTTT | CASSYRVSAEAFF